The 29 T cell receptor beta chains below all came from one sample that was sequenced in a study of blood T cell repertoires in COVID-19. The assay was immunoSEQ multiplex PCR, and TCRdb's table has in-frame clones only and misses some. The sample lists more than 70,000 clones; about 81% were seen once. The sample consisted of peripheral blood. These receptors came from a human donor in a cohort sampled during active COVID-19.

This chain links TRBV21-1 with TRBJ1-6; the table's TRBD1 call for D was not verified on the DNA. TRBV21-1 is a listed pseudogene. The CDR3 runs 17 residues. The CDR3, as DNA: TGTGCCAGCAGCACCTCCGGACAGGGCGCCTATAATTCACCCCTCCACTTT. It is translated as CASSTSGQGAYNSPLHF.

V is TRBV2 and J is TRBJ1-2, with no clear D. Between the trimmed V and J ends, which lost 6 bases and 6 bases, there was a span of 8 bases. CDR1 and CDR2 (germline): SNHLY, FYNNEI. The length of the CDR3 is 11 residues. CDR3 protein: CASSPTNGYTF. The CDR3 DNA reads TGTGCCAGCAGCCCGACAAATGGCTACACCTTC.

The chain links TRBV27 to TRBJ1-6; D remains unclear. The CDR3 loop spans 14 amino acids. The V gene's germline CDR1 is MNHEY and CDR2 SMNVEV (reference sequence). The V end lost 3 bases, the J end lost 14 bases, and 17 bases lay between the germline ends. Here the CDR3 DNA reads TGTGCCAGCAGTTTGTTGGAGACGAGGCGGACCCTCCACTTT. Translated, it gives CASSLLETRRTLHF.

The rearrangement joins TRBV3-1 (or the pseudogene TRBV3-2) to TRBJ1-1; 12 positions agree with TRBD1. The V gene's germline CDR1 is LGHDT and CDR2 YNNKEL (reference sequence). The V and J ends lost 4 bases and 3 bases, in that order; junction bases with no gene match: 9. The CDR3 is 17 amino acids. The CDR3 bases are TGTGCCAGCAGCCTCGGGACAGGGGGCGGTTTGGACACTGAAGCTTTCTTT. It is translated as CASSLGTGGGLDTEAFF.

The CDR3: CASSLRRQGGEKLFF. The CDR3 coding sequence is TGTGCCAGCAGCTTGAGGCGACAGGGGGGAGAAAAACTGTTTTTT. This chain links TRBV5-4 with TRBJ1-4; 9 bases are shared with TRBD1. After removal of 1 base from V and 8 bases from J, the junction contained 6 bases not matched to a gene. The CDR3 loop spans 15 amino acids. CDR1 and CDR2 from the germline V gene are SGHNT and YYREEE (reference sequence). Together with reference TRBV5-4 and TRBJ1-4, the CDR3 gives the full variable domain: ETGVTQSPTHLIKTRGQQVTLRCSSQSGHNTVSWYQQALGQGPQFIFQYYREEENGRGNFPPRFSGLQFPNYSSELNVNALELDDSALYLCASSLRRQGGEKLFFGSGTQLSVL.

The chain recombines TRBV11-2 with TRBJ2-3, with 7 bases matching TRBD1. J lost 0 bases, V lost 5 bases, and 8 bases had no gene match. Germline CDR1 is SGHAT and CDR2 is FQNNGV. CDR3 length: 16 amino acids. The CDR3 region has the DNA TGTGCCAGCAGCCCTGGGACAGACCCTAGCACAGATACGCAGTATTTT. It codes for CASSPGTDPSTDTQYF. Based on the CDR3 plus reference TRBV11-2 and TRBJ2-3, the full variable domain is EAGVAQSPRYKIIEKRQSVAFWCNPISGHATLYWYQQILGQGPKLLIQFQNNGVVDDSQLPKDRFSAERLKGVDSTLKIQPAKLEDSAVYLCASSPGTDPSTDTQYFGPGTRLTVL.

This chain connects TRBV30 to TRBJ1-4; TRBD1 aligns across 7 bases. Germline V CDR1 and CDR2: GTSNPN, SVGIG (reference sequence). The length of the CDR3 is 13 residues. V dropped 1 base and J dropped 6; count of bases not matched to a gene: 2. The CDR3: CAWSDRGDEKLFF. The CDR3 DNA follows: TGTGCCTGGAGTGACAGGGGAGATGAAAAACTGTTTTTT.

The chain has TRBV2 and TRBJ1-5; D perhaps matches TRBD1 (5 bases). The CDR3 sequence is 13 residues long. Trimming took 4 bases from V and 3 from J, leaving 7 bases between them. Looked up from germline, CDR1 is SNHLY and CDR2 is FYNNEI. CDR3 DNA sequence: TGTGCCAGCAGTGGACAGCACAATCAGCCCCAGCATTTT. Residues: CASSGQHNQPQHF. The whole variable domain, remainder taken from reference TRBV2 and TRBJ1-5, is EPEVTQTPSHQVTQMGQEVILRCVPISNHLYFYWYRQILGQKVEFLVSFYNNEISEKSEIFDDQFSVERPDGSNFTLKIRSTKLEDSAMYFCASSGQHNQPQHFGDGTRLSIL.

V and J are TRBV6-5 and TRBJ1-5; D gene unclear. The CDR3 has 14 amino acids. Looked up from germline, CDR1 is MNHEY and CDR2 is SVGAGI. V was shortened by 5 bases and J by 0 bases, with 8 bases between the two germline ends. CDR3 amino acids: CASSPDYSNQPQHF. In nucleotides, the CDR3 is TGTGCCAGCAGTCCTGACTATAGCAATCAGCCCCAGCATTTT.

V and J are TRBV7-6 and TRBJ2-3; perhaps TRBD1 as D (5 bases). CDR1 is SGHVS, CDR2 FNYEAQ, per germline. The CDR3 length is 15 residues. Between the trimmed V and J ends, which lost 1 base and 4 bases, there was a span of 12 bases. The CDR3 DNA follows: TGTGCCAGCAGCTTAGAGGGCAGGGTAGCAGATACGCAGTATTTT. Its translation: CASSLEGRVADTQYF.

V usage is TRBV28 and J usage is TRBJ1-2; possibly TRBD1 for D (6 bases). The V gene's germline CDR1 is MDHEN and CDR2 SYDVKM. V lost 2 bases and J 4 bases, leaving 8 bases between the germline ends. The CDR3 covers 13 residues. The CDR3 loop is CASSLRTAYGYTF. The CDR3 DNA reads TGTGCCAGCAGTTTAAGGACAGCCTATGGCTACACCTTC.

V usage is TRBV2 and J usage is TRBJ2-5, with D possibly matching TRBD1 (6 bases). The CDR3 sequence is 14 residues long. Germline CDR1 is SNHLY and CDR2 is FYNNEI. The V end was cut by 6 bases, the J end by 5 bases, with 16 bases between. CDR3 amino acids: CASSYRDMWETQYF. Here the CDR3 DNA reads TGTGCCAGCAGCTACCGGGACATGTGGGAGACCCAGTACTTC.

This clone was seen once. The chain employs TRBV27 and TRBJ1-1; D call uncertain. Deletions cut 6 bases from V and 2 bases from J, with 13 bases between. The length of the CDR3 is 14 residues. The V gene's germline CDR1 is MNHEY and CDR2 SMNVEV (reference sequence). This CDR3 is CASSPGVPNTEAFF. For the CDR3, the DNA is TGTGCCAGCAGCCCGGGTGTCCCTAACACTGAAGCTTTCTTT.

V is TRBV28 and J is TRBJ2-7; D might be TRBD2 (5 bases). V dropped 6 bases and J dropped 6 bases, with 15 bases sitting between them. This CDR3 region has 13 residues. CDR1 and CDR2 (germline): MDHEN, SYDVKM. In DNA form, the CDR3 reads TGTGCCAGCAGCCTAGGGCCAGGAGGCGAGCAGTACTTC. It yields the protein CASSLGPGGEQYF.

The gene calls are TRBV25-1 and TRBJ2-1, with 9 nucleotides matching TRBD2. Germline assignment: CDR1 MGHDK and CDR2 SYGVNS. V gave up 1 base and J gave up 7 bases; unmatched junction bases: 8. The CDR3 loop spans 16 amino acids. As DNA, the CDR3 is TGTGCCAGCAGTGAATCTGCGGGGGGGGGTTTGAATGAGCAGTTCTTC. It is translated as CASSESAGGGLNEQFF.

The genes are TRBV19 and TRBJ2-2; D might be TRBD1 (6 bases). Germline CDR1 reads LNHDA; CDR2 reads SQIVND (reference sequence). The V and J ends lost 6 bases and 0 bases respectively, with 14 bases between them. CDR3 length: 16 residues. CDR3 sequence (DNA): TGTGCCAGTAGATCCAGGGGATACGCGAACACCGGGGAGCTGTTTTTT. Protein: CASRSRGYANTGELFF.

In its sample, this clone was seen many times. The rearrangement uses TRBV5-1 and TRBJ1-2, with D possibly matching TRBD1 (6 bases). The germline V and J ends were trimmed by 0 bases and 7 bases, with 19 bases remaining between them. This CDR3 contains 16 residues. Germline loops: CDR1 SGHRS, CDR2 YFSETQ. CDR3 nucleotide sequence: TGCGCCAGCAGCTTGGAGGGGGGGCCGATGTTAGTTGGCTACACCTTC. Encoded protein: CASSLEGGPMLVGYTF.

The chain carries TRBV7-2 and TRBJ2-7; D not resolved. V was clipped by 3 bases and J by 1 base, with 7 bases between them. Germline CDR1 reads SGHTA; CDR2 reads FQGNSA. There are 13 residues in the CDR3. The CDR3 spells CASSLSPSYEQYF. CDR3 nucleotide sequence: TGTGCCAGCAGCTTGAGCCCTTCCTACGAGCAGTACTTC.

This chain uses TRBV4-1 with TRBJ1-1, with TRBD1 matching over 7 bases. The trim removed 6 bases at V and 7 bases at J, leaving 11 bases unmatched. Germline CDR1 MGHRA, CDR2 YSYEKL. The CDR3 extends over 14 amino acids. The CDR3 loop reads CASSLQGVANEAFF. In DNA form, the CDR3 reads TGCGCCAGCAGTCTCCAGGGGGTTGCGAATGAAGCTTTCTTT.

The count of this clone is one. The V gene is TRBV9, the J gene TRBJ1-3, with 10 bases identical to TRBD1. This CDR3 contains 16 residues. Germline lookup yields CDR1 SGDLS and CDR2 YYNGEE. Trimming took 4 bases from V and 3 from J; bases not matched to a gene: 7. DNA of the CDR3: TGTGCCAGCAGCCATCGACAGGGGGCTTATGGAAACACCATATATTTT. It yields the protein CASSHRQGAYGNTIYF.

As for this clone: Other DNA sequences from this sample encode an identical CDR3 as well. The gene calls are TRBV4-2 and TRBJ2-2; unclear D gene. Germline lookup yields CDR1 LGHNA and CDR2 YNFKEQ. The CDR3 runs 13 residues. Trimming left V 4 bases short and J 5 bases short, with 8 bases between. CDR3 amino acids: CASSLTSTGELFF. The CDR3 nucleotides are TGTGCCAGCAGCCTTACAAGTACCGGGGAGCTGTTTTTT.

V and J are TRBV27 and TRBJ1-5, with D perhaps TRBD1 (5 bases). Trimming pared 0 bases from V and 4 bases from J, leaving 10 bases between. Germline CDR1 reads MNHEY; CDR2 reads SMNVEV (reference sequence). The CDR3 sequence is 15 residues long. The CDR3 loop is CASSLSWTSNQPQHF. The CDR3 nucleotides are TGTGCCAGCAGTTTATCGTGGACAAGTAATCAGCCCCAGCATTTT.

The gene calls are TRBV11-2 and TRBJ2-7; 9 bases are shared with TRBD1. This CDR3 region has 12 residues. Germline lookup yields CDR1 SGHAT and CDR2 FQNNGV. J lost 6 bases, V lost 5 bases, and 2 bases had no gene match. CDR3 DNA sequence: TGTGCCAGCAGCCCGGACAGGGGCGAGCAGTACTTC. It translates to CASSPDRGEQYF.

V and J are TRBV7-3 and TRBJ2-2, with 7 bases lining up with TRBD1. The germline CDR1 and CDR2 sequences are SGHTA and FQGTGA. J gave up 7 bases and V 2 bases, and 4 bases lay outside the gene matches. CDR3 length: 14 amino acids. The CDR3 nucleotides read TGTGCCAGCAGCTTAGAGACAGGGATCGGGGAGCTGTTTTTT. This translates into CASSLETGIGELFF.

This clone was seen only once. In nucleotides, the CDR3 is TGTGCCAGCAGTATCCGAGAGACCCAGTACTTC. Protein product: CASSIRETQYF. V is TRBV2 and J is TRBJ2-5; D is ambiguous. V lost 5 bases and J 4 bases, leaving 5 bases between the germline ends. The CDR3 has 11 amino acids. Germline V CDR1 and CDR2: SNHLY, FYNNEI. The full variable domain, its missing parts supplied by reference TRBV2 and TRBJ2-5, is EPEVTQTPSHQVTQMGQEVILRCVPISNHLYFYWYRQILGQKVEFLVSFYNNEISEKSEIFDDQFSVERPDGSNFTLKIRSTKLEDSAMYFCASSIRETQYFGPGTRLLVL.

This clone showed up just a few times. The gene calls are TRBV4-2 and TRBJ1-5; 7 bases align to TRBD1. The CDR3 totals 14 residues. Germline values: CDR1 LGHNA, CDR2 YNFKEQ. J lost 6 bases, V lost 3 bases, and 5 bases had no gene match. The CDR3 reads CASSHDRESQPQHF. In DNA form, the CDR3 reads TGTGCCAGCAGCCACGACAGGGAAAGTCAGCCCCAGCATTTT.

This clone has only one observation. The chain couples TRBV30 to TRBJ1-1, with D possibly being TRBD1 (5 bases). Germline CDR1 is GTSNPN and CDR2 is SVGIG (reference sequence). The CDR3 spans 13 residues. Trimming cost V 4 bases and J 4 bases, with 13 bases left between them. CDR3 sequence: CAWNRGGPTEAFF. For the CDR3, the DNA is TGTGCCTGGAATAGGGGTGGACCCACTGAAGCTTTCTTT.

The chain combines TRBV6-1 with TRBJ1-4, with D possibly being TRBD1 (5 bases). Germline V lookup: CDR1 MNHNS, CDR2 SASEGT. V lost 1 base, J lost 6 bases, and 12 bases lay in between. The CDR3 totals 15 residues. The CDR3: CASSEVAGEYEKLFF. Written as DNA, the CDR3 is TGTGCCAGCAGTGAAGTGGCGGGGGAGTATGAAAAACTGTTTTTT.

J is TRBJ1-4 and V is TRBV14; D gene unclear. The V gene's germline CDR1 is SGHDN and CDR2 FVKESK. The CDR3 totals 16 residues. V dropped 2 bases and J dropped 8 bases, with 18 bases sitting between them. DNA for the CDR3: TGTGCCAGCAGCCAAAGAAGATTGGCCGGGGTCGAAAAACTGTTTTTT. It specifies CASSQRRLAGVEKLFF.